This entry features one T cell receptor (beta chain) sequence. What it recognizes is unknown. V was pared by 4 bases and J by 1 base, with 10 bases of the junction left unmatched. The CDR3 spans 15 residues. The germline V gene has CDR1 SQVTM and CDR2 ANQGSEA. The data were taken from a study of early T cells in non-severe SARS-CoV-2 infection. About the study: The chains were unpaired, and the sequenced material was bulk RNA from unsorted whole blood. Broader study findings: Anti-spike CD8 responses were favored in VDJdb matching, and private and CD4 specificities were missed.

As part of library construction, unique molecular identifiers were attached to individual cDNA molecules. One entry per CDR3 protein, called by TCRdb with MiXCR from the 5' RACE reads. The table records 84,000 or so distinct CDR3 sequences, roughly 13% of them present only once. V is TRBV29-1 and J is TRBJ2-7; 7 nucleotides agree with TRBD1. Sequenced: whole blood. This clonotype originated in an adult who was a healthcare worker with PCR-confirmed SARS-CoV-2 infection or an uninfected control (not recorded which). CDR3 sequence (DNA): TGCAGCGTTGGCAACTTACAGGGGAGATCCTACGAGCAGTACTTC. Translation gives CSVGNLQGRSYEQYF.